This T cell receptor delta chain was retrieved from a study of delta chains in infants with herpesvirus infections. PBMC RNA was reverse transcribed using gamma-chain- and delta-chain-specific primers. TCRdb re-called the RT-PCR reads with CATT. Among 1,000 to 1,500 delta-chain clones, 30% to 40% were seen once, and the ten largest hold 20% to 25%. The sample in question was peripheral blood, obtained at time point 2 of longitudinal follow-up. The origin of this receptor is a human donor who was a Ugandan infant, either HIV-exposed or HIV-unexposed (not recorded which).

The CDR3 loop reads CALGFAPYWGLYTDKLIF. DNA of the CDR3: TGTGCTCTTGGGTTCGCTCCGTACTGGGGGCTTTACACCGATAAACTCATCTTT. J is TRDJ1 and V is TRDV1; 8 bases match TRDD3. Germline assignment: CDR1 TSWWSYY and CDR2 QGS. This CDR3 is built from 18 residues. V shed 5 bases, J shed 0 bases, and the junction held 14 bases outside the gene matches.